One T cell receptor beta chain is described in this entry. As processed by the authors: The authors estimated nucleated cell counts from reference gene primer amplification. This table comes from immunoSEQ multiplex PCR, and its TCRdb copy is limited to in-frame clones, with some not included. V, J and clone size are taken as reported in that table, and D and trimming were inferred from the DNA itself. This table holds 400,000 to 550,000 clones, roughly nine tenths found once. Participants came from roughly 24 US areas, aged roughly 18 to 89 years. This specimen belongs to a study of blood T cell repertoires in COVID-19. At the level of the study: Whether acute or convalescent, the COVID-19 samples came from the United States, Italy and Spain.

The CDR3 is made up of 15 amino acids. Trimming left V 4 bases short and J 2 bases short, with 13 bases between. CDR1 and CDR2 (germline): SGHKS, YYEKEE (reference sequence). The sequence derives from a woman younger than 35 with acute COVID-19. Sequencing was performed on PBMCs or T cells enriched from blood (not recorded which). The chain carries TRBV5-5 and TRBJ1-3, with D possibly matching TRBD1 (6 bases). CDR3 sequence reads: CASSRVTGTGNTIYF. The CDR3 nucleotides are TGTGCCAGCAGCCGGGTTACAGGGACTGGAAACACCATATATTTT.